The 14 T cell receptor beta chains in this list originate from one sample, sequenced in a study of blood T cell repertoires in COVID-19. Sequencing was performed with immunoSEQ multiplex PCR; in TCRdb, only in-frame clones are kept and a portion is missing. Found here are about 160,000 clones, 70% to 85% of them singletons; the top ten hold around 7%. Sequencing was performed on peripheral blood. These receptors originate from a woman between 40 and 50 years old with COVID-19, enrolled during active disease.

The rearrangement uses TRBV2 and TRBJ2-5, with 9 bases matching TRBD2. This CDR3 region has 15 residues. Germline loops: CDR1 SNHLY, CDR2 FYNNEI. V was clipped by 4 bases and J by 2 bases; unmatched bases: 5. DNA of the CDR3: TGTGCCAGCAGTGGAGGCGGGGGGGGACAAGAGACCCAGTACTTC. This codes for CASSGGGGGQETQYF.

The chain recombines TRBV4-2 with TRBJ1-3; the D is unclear. The V end lost 0 bases, the J end lost 4 bases, and 10 bases lay between the germline ends. The CDR3 runs 15 residues. CDR1 and CDR2 (germline): LGHNA, YNFKEQ. In nucleotides, the CDR3 is TGTGCCAGCAGCCAAGACCGGACTGAGGGAAACACCATATATTTT. It codes for CASSQDRTEGNTIYF.

The V and J genes are TRBV12-5 and TRBJ1-1; possible D gene TRBD1, 5 bases. The CDR3 loop spans 16 amino acids. Germline values: CDR1 LGHNT, CDR2 FRNRAP. V shed 7 bases and J shed 4 bases, with 22 bases lying between them. CDR3 protein: CASAPPIMAGRTEAFF. The CDR3 DNA reads as TGTGCTAGTGCCCCCCCAATCATGGCAGGGCGCACTGAAGCTTTCTTT. The whole variable domain, remainder taken from reference TRBV12-5 and TRBJ1-1, is DARVTQTPRHKVTEMGQEVTMRCQPILGHNTVFWYRQTMMQGLELLAYFRNRAPLDDSGMPKDRFSAEMPDATLATLKIQPSEPRDSAVYFCASAPPIMAGRTEAFFGQGTRLTVV.

The chain uses TRBV3-1 (or the pseudogene TRBV3-2) and TRBJ1-4; possible D gene TRBD1, 5 bases. There are 13 residues in the CDR3. Trimming pared 4 bases from V and 4 bases from J, leaving 7 bases between. In germline, CDR1 is LGHDT, CDR2 YNNKEL (reference sequence). As DNA, the CDR3 is TGTGCCAGCAGCCTGGGGCTTAATGAAAAACTGTTTTTT. It yields the protein CASSLGLNEKLFF.

CDR3 loop: CASSLRGWERSNTEAFF. The DNA for the CDR3 is TGTGCCAGCAGTTTACGGGGTTGGGAAAGGTCGAACACTGAAGCTTTCTTT. J is TRBJ1-1 and V is TRBV27; unclear D gene. The CDR3 extends over 17 amino acids. CDR1 is MNHEY and CDR2 is SMNVEV in the germline V gene (reference sequence). V lost 2 bases, J lost 1 base, and 17 bases lay in between.

This clone came up a few times. The chain joins TRBV5-1 to TRBJ1-5; a possible D gene is TRBD1 (5 bases). The V end lost 3 bases, the J end lost 0 bases, and 7 bases lay between the germline ends. The CDR3 covers 14 residues. CDR1 is SGHRS and CDR2 is YFSETQ in the germline V gene. The CDR3 here is CASSSGDSNQPQHF. CDR3 DNA sequence: TGCGCCAGCAGCTCGGGGGATAGCAATCAGCCCCAGCATTTT.

The chain recombines TRBV30 with TRBJ2-3, with 9 bases identical to TRBD1. CDR3 length: 14 residues. CDR1 is GTSNPN, CDR2 SVGIG, per germline (reference sequence). The V gene end was trimmed by 5 bases and the J gene end by 4 bases; junction bases not matched to a gene: 7. As DNA, the CDR3 is TGTGCCTGGCAGACAGGGGGTATCTCAGATACGCAGTATTTT. It codes for CAWQTGGISDTQYF.

For this clone: The missing conserved phenylalanine or tryptophan at the end of this CDR3 makes a read error likely. V and J are TRBV12-3 or TRBV12-4 and TRBJ2-7; tentative D call: TRBD1 (6 bases). The ends were cut back, 6 bases at V and 4 bases at J, with 10 bases in the middle. This CDR3 is 12 amino acids long. This CDR3 is CASSYGQYEQYL. CDR3 in DNA: TGTGCCAGCAGCTATGGACAGTACGAGCAGTACCTC.

The rearrangement uses TRBV12-5 and TRBJ1-5; 9 bases are a match to TRBD1. The V segment lost 5 bases and the J segment 4 bases; nucleotides outside the gene matches: 9. This CDR3 spans 16 amino acids. CDR1 and CDR2 (germline): LGHNT, FRNRAP. In nucleotides, the CDR3 is TGTGCTAGTGGTCCTCAACAGGGGGCTATGAATCAGCCCCAGCATTTT. Protein product: CASGPQQGAMNQPQHF.

This CDR3 is CASSQTLGLAGVEQYF. DNA of the CDR3: TGTGCCAGCAGCCAAACCCTTGGACTAGCGGGAGTCGAGCAGTACTTC. V and J are TRBV4-2 and TRBJ2-7; 13 bases agree with TRBD2. V gave up 2 bases and J gave up 6 bases; unmatched junction bases: 7. The CDR3 contains 16 residues. Germline CDR1 reads LGHNA; CDR2 reads YNFKEQ.

This clone was seen a single time. This chain uses TRBV11-2 with TRBJ2-2; 13 bases line up with TRBD2. In germline, CDR1 is SGHAT, CDR2 FQNNGV. The CDR3 is 15 amino acids. Germline trimming cut 5 bases from V and 6 bases from J; bases unmatched to any gene: 3. The chain's CDR3 is CASSATSGGAGELFF. The CDR3 DNA is TGTGCCAGCAGCGCCACTAGCGGGGGGGCCGGGGAGCTGTTTTTT.

The V and J genes are TRBV30 and TRBJ2-7; D might be TRBD1 (5 bases). Looked up from germline, CDR1 is GTSNPN and CDR2 is SVGIG (reference sequence). This CDR3 comprises 14 residues. The germline V and J ends were trimmed by 4 bases and 4 bases, with 17 bases remaining between them. As DNA, the CDR3 is TGTGCCTGGAAGGCAGGGCCTTCGGTTTACGAGCAGTACGTC. Its translation is CAWKAGPSVYEQYV.

This sequence joins TRBV28 and TRBJ2-3, with 7 bases that match TRBD2. Germline-derived CDR1 and CDR2 are MDHEN and SYDVKM. This CDR3 has 15 residues. J lost 6 bases, V lost 6 bases, and 12 bases had no gene match. The CDR3, as DNA: TGTGCCAGCAGCAGGTCCCAAGCGGGGACGGATACGCAGTATTTT. Protein product: CASSRSQAGTDTQYF.

This clone came up a few times. This chain uses TRBV5-5 with TRBJ1-1; D is unresolved. The CDR3 spans 11 residues. Germline CDR1 reads SGHKS; CDR2 reads YYEKEE (reference sequence). V was shortened by 2 bases and J by 8 bases, with 7 bases between the two germline ends. As DNA, the CDR3 is TGTGCCAGCAGCTTAACAGCAGAAGCTTTCTTT. Protein product: CASSLTAEAFF. Full variable domain (remainder filled in from reference TRBV5-5 and TRBJ1-1): DAGVTQSPTHLIKTRGQQVTLRCSPISGHKSVSWYQQVLGQGPQFIFQYYEKEERGRGNFPDRFSARQFPNYSSELNVNALLLGDSALYLCASSLTAEAFFGQGTRLTVV.